Listed here is a single T cell receptor beta chain. Its antigen is not known. The PCR used 60 Vbeta and 13 Jbeta primers. Method: immunoSEQ multiplex PCR; TCRdb's copy keeps in-frame clones and lacks some. The table has about 200,000 clones, around four fifths seen once. This sample stems from a study of cytomegalovirus exposure and HLA in healthy donors. Findings of the study overall: The authors later linked a missense DCLRE1C variant to TCR beta V- and J-gene trimming. The study designated about 160 TCR beta chains cytomegalovirus-associated. When presence/absence was analysed, sequencing depth was taken to be roughly uniform across donors.

The junction had 10 bases not matched to a gene; V was cut back by 5 bases and J by 4 bases. Germline CDR1 reads MNHEY; CDR2 reads SMNVEV (reference sequence). The CDR3 is 15 residues long. The chain links TRBV27 to TRBJ2-7; 8 bases align to TRBD1. The specimen was PBMCs. This TCR was sampled from a woman aged 45-65 years in good health and CMV-seropositive. The CDR3 DNA reads TGTGCCAGCAGTGATATGAAACAGGGGGAGTACGAGCAGTACTTC. It translates to CASSDMKQGEYEQYF.